Each of the 25 T cell receptor beta chains below was sequenced from the same sample in a study of blood T cell repertoires in COVID-19. Sequenced by immunoSEQ multiplex PCR; TCRdb stores in-frame clones only, minus some. The sample has roughly 270,000 clones, about 85% seen once. Material: PBMCs or T cells enriched from blood (not recorded which). The receptors come from a woman between 45 and 60 years old who had recovered from COVID-19.

The chain carries TRBV6-5 and TRBJ1-1; D is possibly TRBD1 (5 bases). Germline-derived CDR1 and CDR2 are MNHEY and SVGAGI. The CDR3 covers 14 residues. V lost 4 bases to trimming and J lost 9 bases, with 18 bases between them. CDR3 bases: TGTGCCAGCAGTTCGGGACCGGGAGACGGTCAAGCTTTCTTT. This gives the protein CASSSGPGDGQAFF.

V gene TRBV10-2 combines with J gene TRBJ2-7; 16 bases align to TRBD2. The V gene end was trimmed by 2 bases and the J gene end by 6 bases; junction bases not matched to a gene: 1. CDR3 length: 15 amino acids. Looked up from germline, CDR1 is WSHSY and CDR2 is SAAADI. The CDR3 spells CASSEGTSGRAEQYF. The CDR3 region has the DNA TGCGCCAGCAGTGAGGGGACTAGCGGGAGGGCCGAGCAGTACTTC.

The chain is built from TRBV30 and TRBJ1-3; D gene uncertain. This CDR3 has 16 residues. Germline-derived CDR1 and CDR2 are GTSNPN and SVGIG (reference sequence). Trimming removed 1 base from V and 0 bases from J, with 13 bases in between. The CDR3 DNA reads as TGTGCCTGGAGTGGTGCCTCTCTGAGCTCTGGAAACACCATATATTTT. Translating gives CAWSGASLSSGNTIYF.

The chain joins TRBV3-1 (or the pseudogene TRBV3-2) to TRBJ2-3; 11 bases agree with TRBD2. CDR3 length equals 15 residues. V shed 1 base, J shed 4 bases, and the junction held 1 base outside the gene matches. Germline V lookup: CDR1 LGHDT, CDR2 YNNKEL (reference sequence). CDR3 in amino acids: CASSQGLAGSDTQYF. The CDR3 nucleotides are TGTGCCAGCAGCCAAGGACTAGCGGGGTCAGATACGCAGTATTTT.

The chain is built from TRBV5-1 and TRBJ2-7, with D possibly matching TRBD2 (5 bases). Trimming took 0 bases from V and 3 from J, leaving 13 bases between them. CDR1 is SGHRS and CDR2 is YFSETQ in the germline V gene. This CDR3 is built from 15 residues. The CDR3 DNA is TGCGCCAGCAGCTTGGCCGTGGAGGCAGTCTACGAGCAGTACTTC. This codes for CASSLAVEAVYEQYF.

This clone has only a few counts. The chain is built from TRBV13 and TRBJ1-6; D is undetermined. Between the trimmed V and J ends, which lost 3 bases and 7 bases, there was a span of 13 bases. The germline V gene encodes CDR1 PRHDT and CDR2 FYEKMQ (reference sequence). This CDR3 has 15 residues. The CDR3 loop reads CASSLFSGRNSPLHF. CDR3 coding DNA: TGTGCCAGCAGCTTGTTTAGTGGGAGAAATTCACCCCTCCACTTT.

This clone has only one observation. The rearrangement uses TRBV7-2 and TRBJ2-5; 8 bases align to TRBD2. Per the germline V gene, CDR1 is SGHTA and CDR2 is FQGNSA. Losses at the gene ends were 0 bases for V and 3 bases for J; bases not matched to a gene: 0. The length of the CDR3 is 14 residues. The CDR3, as DNA: TGTGCCAGCAGCTTAGCGCGGGGGGAAGAGACCCAGTACTTC. It is translated as CASSLARGEETQYF.

The chain uses TRBV5-6 and TRBJ2-1; the D gene is possibly TRBD2 (6 bases). The germline V and J ends were trimmed by 4 bases and 8 bases, with 19 bases remaining between them. CDR3 length: 15 amino acids. Germline V gives CDR1 SGHDT, CDR2 YYEEEE. The CDR3 DNA is TGTGCCAGCAGCCTGTACGGGAGACCTGACCATGAGCAGTTCTTC. Translated: CASSLYGRPDHEQFF.

J is TRBJ1-6 and V is TRBV5-1; weak D call: TRBD1 (6 bases). There are 13 residues in the CDR3. The germline V gene has CDR1 SGHRS and CDR2 YFSETQ. The ends were cut back, 4 bases at V and 11 bases at J, with 13 bases in the middle. DNA for the CDR3: TGCGCCAGCAGCCTAAGGACAGAGACACCCCTCCACTTT. It specifies CASSLRTETPLHF.

This chain links TRBV10-3 with TRBJ1-6; D call uncertain. V was pared by 7 bases and J by 7 bases, with 14 bases between. The CDR3 spans 14 residues. The germline V gene encodes CDR1 ENHRY and CDR2 SYGVKD. In DNA, the CDR3 is TGTGCCATCAATAGAGGCGGGGTGAATTCACCCCTCCACTTT. Its translation: CAINRGGVNSPLHF.

The rearrangement joins TRBV5-5 to TRBJ2-7, with D possibly TRBD1 on 5 matching bases. Germline CDR1 reads SGHKS; CDR2 reads YYEKEE (reference sequence). The CDR3 spans 15 residues. V was clipped by 4 bases and J by 1 base, with 15 bases between them. CDR3 bases: TGTGCCAGCAGCAGGGGTCGAGACCTATCCTACGAGCAGTACTTC. Protein sequence: CASSRGRDLSYEQYF.

The chain joins TRBV9 to TRBJ2-3, with TRBD2 identical over 8 bases. The V and J ends lost 0 bases and 5 bases, in that order; junction bases with no gene match: 8. CDR3 length: 16 amino acids. From germline, CDR1 is SGDLS and CDR2 YYNGEE. This chain's CDR3 is CASSVASGGAGDTQYF. DNA for the CDR3: TGTGCCAGCAGCGTAGCCTCCGGGGGGGCTGGAGATACGCAGTATTTT.

This clone was recorded only once. The chain links TRBV15 to TRBJ2-1; 8 nucleotides agree with TRBD1. The CDR3 loop spans 15 amino acids. V dropped 9 bases and J dropped 8; count of bases not matched to a gene: 15. Germline loops: CDR1 LNHNV, CDR2 YYDKDF (reference sequence). The CDR3 coding sequence is TGTGCCACGAGACGTCCGGACAGGGTATTCGATGAGCAGTTCTTC. It codes for CATRRPDRVFDEQFF. Variable domain in full (rest from reference TRBV15 and TRBJ2-1): DAMVIQNPRYQVTQFGKPVTLSCSQTLNHNVMYWYQQKSSQAPKLLFHYYDKDFNNEADTPDNFQSRRPNTSFCFLDIRSPGLGDTAMYLCATRRPDRVFDEQFFGPGTRLTVL.

The V call is TRBV5-8, the J call TRBJ1-2, with 7 bases aligning to TRBD1. Trimming removed 5 bases from V and 7 bases from J; junction bases left unmatched: 20. CDR3 length: 17 amino acids. Looked up from germline, CDR1 is SGHTS and CDR2 is YDEGEE. The CDR3 DNA reads TGTGCCAGCAGTGTGGAGGGGGCGTCTGTTAAACGTGGTGGCTACACCTTC. It yields the protein CASSVEGASVKRGGYTF.

The chain links TRBV4-3 to TRBJ1-5; TRBD1 aligns across 8 bases. V shed 0 bases and J 6 bases; nucleotides not matched to a gene: 7. Per the germline V gene, CDR1 is LGHNA and CDR2 is YSLEER. There are 16 residues in the CDR3. The CDR3 protein is CASSQDYRGNFQPQHF. The CDR3 DNA reads TGCGCCAGCAGCCAAGATTACAGGGGGAATTTTCAGCCCCAGCATTTT.

The chain recombines TRBV12-2 with TRBJ1-2; TRBD1 is taken as the D call from the table, unchecked against the DNA. TRBV12-2 is described as a pseudogene. The CDR3 runs 19 residues. In DNA, the CDR3 is TGTGCAAGTCGCTCTGACCAATCGACAGGGTCGCGAACTAACTATGGCTACACCTTC. This codes for CASRSDQSTGSRTNYGYTF.

V gene TRBV15 combines with J gene TRBJ1-1; the D is unclear. Germline V lookup: CDR1 LNHNV, CDR2 YYDKDF (reference sequence). The V end was cut by 0 bases, the J end by 6 bases, with 14 bases between. This CDR3 is built from 15 residues. CDR3 loop: CATSRDVGVAAEAFF. The CDR3 region has the DNA TGTGCCACCAGCAGAGATGTCGGAGTTGCCGCTGAAGCTTTCTTT.

The V gene is TRBV7-2, the J gene TRBJ2-7, with 9 bases lining up with TRBD2. The CDR3 length is 15 residues. CDR1 is SGHTA and CDR2 is FQGNSA in the germline V gene. V lost 5 bases, J lost 0 bases, and 5 bases stayed unmatched. The CDR3 DNA reads TGTGCCAGCAGCCCGGCGGGGGGGTTCTCCTACGAGCAGTACTTC. It specifies CASSPAGGFSYEQYF.

The rearrangement joins TRBV19 to TRBJ2-3; weak D call: TRBD1 (5 bases). V lost 4 bases to trimming and J lost 6 bases, with 14 bases between them. The CDR3 is 14 residues long. Germline loops: CDR1 LNHDA, CDR2 SQIVND (reference sequence). The CDR3 protein is CASSNRGRADTQYF. The CDR3 region has the DNA TGTGCCAGTAGTAATAGGGGTAGGGCCGATACGCAGTATTTT.

The chain has TRBV13 and TRBJ1-6, with 10 nucleotides matching TRBD1. Germline assignment: CDR1 PRHDT and CDR2 FYEKMQ (reference sequence). This CDR3 is built from 17 residues. With 0 bases clipped from V and 3 bases from J, the junction kept 2 bases outside the gene matches. The CDR3 coding sequence is TGTGCCAGCAGCTTAGGGACAGGGGGCTTCTATAATTCACCCCTCCACTTT. This translates into CASSLGTGGFYNSPLHF.

This chain links TRBV25-1 with TRBJ1-1; tentative D call: TRBD1 (5 bases). Trimming took 1 base from V and 10 from J, leaving 16 bases between them. Germline-derived CDR1 and CDR2 are MGHDK and SYGVNS. CDR3 length: 14 amino acids. CDR3 nucleotide sequence: TGTGCCAGCAGTGAATGGTCGGGGAACGGGGGAGCTTTCTTT. Protein sequence: CASSEWSGNGGAFF.

Comments on this clone: Other DNA sequences within the sample encode an identical CDR3. This chain joins TRBV28 and TRBJ1-4; tentatively, D is TRBD1 (6 bases). The V end was cut by 6 bases, the J end by 8 bases, with 16 bases between. Germline V gene data show CDR1 as MDHEN and CDR2 as SYDVKM. There are 14 residues in the CDR3. The CDR3 sequence: CASSLGGAEEKLFF. Here the CDR3 DNA reads TGTGCCAGCAGCCTGGGGGGGGCAGAGGAAAAACTGTTTTTT.

The chain employs TRBV5-1 and TRBJ2-5; 13 positions agree with TRBD2. V dropped 6 bases and J dropped 2; count of bases not matched to a gene: 7. Germline V gene sequence: CDR1 SGHRS, CDR2 YFSETQ. The CDR3 extends over 16 amino acids. The CDR3 here is CASTLTSGGLQETQYF. The CDR3 coding sequence is TGCGCCAGCACCCTGACTAGCGGGGGGCTACAAGAGACCCAGTACTTC. Using reference TRBV5-1 and TRBJ2-5 for the parts outside the CDR3, the full variable domain is KAGVTQTPRYLIKTRGQQVTLSCSPISGHRSVSWYQQTPGQGLQFLFEYFSETQRNKGNFPGRFSGRQFSNSRSEMNVSTLELGDSALYLCASTLTSGGLQETQYFGPGTRLLVL.

This chain links TRBV2 with TRBJ2-3; tentative D call: TRBD2 (5 bases). Germline CDR1 reads SNHLY; CDR2 reads FYNNEI. The CDR3 has 14 residues. The V gene lost 4 bases and the J gene lost 7 bases, with 15 bases spanning the gap. CDR3 in amino acids: CASSGLDYGNTQYF. In DNA form, the CDR3 reads TGTGCCAGCAGTGGTCTAGACTATGGGAATACGCAGTATTTT.

The chain employs TRBV4-2 and TRBJ1-1; no definite D call. This CDR3 spans 15 amino acids. CDR1 is LGHNA, CDR2 YNFKEQ, per germline. Trimming shortened V by 3 bases and J by 0 bases, and 11 bases separated the two germline ends. This chain's CDR3 is CASSHESPLNTEAFF. The CDR3 DNA is TGTGCCAGCAGCCACGAGTCTCCGCTGAACACTGAAGCTTTCTTT.